This T cell receptor (beta chain) was found in a study of blood T cell repertoires in COVID-19. On the study more broadly: The cDNA or gDNA used as material had been derived from T cells, B-cell-depleted T cells, or PBMCs.

Membership in each cohort depended on participant-reported clinical history. This CDR3 is 14 amino acids long. CDR1 and CDR2 (germline): MNHEY, SMNVEV (reference sequence). Trimming cost V 2 bases and J 4 bases, with 11 bases left between them. Repertoires were generated with immunoSEQ multiplex PCR, while TCRdb's copy carries only in-frame clones and drops some. Of 210,000 or so clones detected, about 86% appear once; the ten largest clones hold 3.1%. The chain couples TRBV27 to TRBJ1-2; D may be TRBD1 (5 bases). The receptor was isolated from a woman aged 50 to 60 in a cohort exposed to, infected with or recovered from COVID-19 (not recorded which). Sequencing input: PBMCs or T cells enriched from blood (not recorded which). The CDR3 here is CASSLLAGSYGYTF. DNA of the CDR3: TGTGCCAGCAGTTTACTCGCAGGGTCCTATGGCTACACCTTC.